Detailed here is one T cell receptor beta chain. It lacks a known antigen. A junction end diverges from the germline sequence, so it may reflect a read error. TCRbeta CDR3 regions were amplified from genomic DNA using the immunoSEQ Assay, a bias-controlled multiplex PCR. Regarding the original processing steps: The number of nucleated cells in each sample was estimated from the amplification of reference gene primers within the assay. To quantify the absolute abundance of each unique TCRbeta CDR3 rearrangement, sequence reads were collapsed and filtered. Productive Simpson clonality was computed per sample as the square root of Simpson's diversity index over productive rearrangements. As stored in TCRdb, this immuneACCESS dataset retains in-frame rearrangements with V and J assigned. A fraction of the clones does not appear; measured against another copy, unresolved V genes explain less than half of the discrepancy, and the remainder lacks a known reason. For V, J and clone size, that table is used; D and trimming come from the DNA. Recorded for this sample are 270,000 or so clones; around nine tenths of them occurred a single time. Approximately 0.94% of the sample goes to the ten largest clones.

Samples from volunteer blood donors who had recovered from COVID-19 were contributed by a second Seattle source. The collaborating institutions used their own protocols to collect whole blood in K2EDTA tubes. For TCRbeta analysis, collaborators shipped samples in one of three forms: frozen whole blood, isolated PBMCs, or DNA extracted from either of those sample types. The data were taken from a study of blood T cell repertoires in COVID-19 (dated by TCRdb to 2019 to 2021). As for the study more broadly: Samples from collaborators originated in the United States, Italy and Spain and spanned both the acute and convalescent phases of COVID-19. The material from the prospective study consisted of cDNA or gDNA derived from T cells, B-cell-depleted T cells, or PBMCs. The dataset comprised deeply sampled blood TCRbeta repertoires from subjects exposed to, actively infected with, or recovered from COVID-19. A freely available public database, intended as a resource for researchers studying the immune response to SARS-CoV-2, is where the repertoires were released. The samples were drawn from the first 160 participants of the ongoing ImmuneRACE study and from about 1,200 subjects provided by 6 global collaborators. A de-identified subject ID, COVID-19 status, age in years and sex were almost always included in the sample metadata. Where HLA class I and class II types were available, the types were taken from metadata supplied by the sample provider, not from assay-based typing.

Points the paper makes about the study in general: How much clinical and demographic metadata was included differed by source and by participant, and the metadata was provided uncurated.

This TCR was recovered from a woman between 40 and 50 years old who had recovered from COVID-19. Sequenced input: peripheral blood.

The sequenced DNA: TGTGCCAGTAGTATCCAGGGGGCGCTTAACAAGGAGCAGTTCTTC. Translated, it gives CASSIQGALNKEQFF. The V and J genes are TRBV19 and TRBJ2-1, and TRBD1 aligns with 8 junction nucleotides. The germline V gene (reference sequence) provides CDR1 LNHDA and CDR2 SQIVND. The CDR3 numbers 15 residues from cysteine through phenylalanine. Only the CDR3 region is kept as DNA, spanning 45 bases read in frame from base 1.